These 23 T cell receptor beta chains originate from one sample sequenced in a study of blood T cells in healthy people across ages. Sample-barcoded 5' priming and a J-beta primer mix drove a second PCR of 7 to 11 cycles. Each CDR3 protein is one row after TCRdb ran MiXCR on the 5' RACE reads. Of about 1.4 million distinct CDR3 sequences in the sample, 55% to 75% were seen once. Material for sequencing was blood. All receptors derive from a man between 18 and 35 years old in good health.

The V and J genes are TRBV4-3 and TRBJ2-1, with 12 bases that match TRBD2. The V segment lost 4 bases and the J segment 7 bases; nucleotides outside the gene matches: 5. CDR3 length: 15 residues. Germline loops: CDR1 LGHNA, CDR2 YSLEER. CDR3 protein: CASSLLAGGENEQFF. CDR3 nucleotide sequence: TGCGCCAGCAGCCTTCTAGCGGGGGGGGAAAATGAGCAGTTCTTC.

This chain connects TRBV27 to TRBJ2-5; D is unclear. V lost 7 bases and J 11 bases, leaving 26 bases between the germline ends. Germline CDR1 reads MNHEY; CDR2 reads SMNVEV (reference sequence). This CDR3 has 15 amino acids. CDR3 DNA sequence: TGTGCCAGCACTAGAACCAGAGAGGCCTACAATGAGCAGTACTTC. Protein product: CASTRTREAYNEQYF.

A single count supports this clonotype. The genes are TRBV4-3 and TRBJ1-1, with TRBD1 as a possible D gene (5 bases). The V gene's germline CDR1 is LGHNA and CDR2 YSLEER. V lost 4 bases, J lost 4 bases, and 16 bases lay in between. This CDR3 has 15 residues. CDR3: CASSPDSLGATEAFF. The CDR3 nucleotides are TGCGCCAGCAGCCCCGACAGTCTCGGGGCCACTGAAGCTTTCTTT.

The rearrangement uses TRBV29-1 and TRBJ1-1, with D maybe TRBD1 (6 bases). In germline, CDR1 is SQVTM, CDR2 ANQGSEA. V dropped 4 bases and J dropped 1 base, with 13 bases sitting between them. The CDR3 loop spans 14 amino acids. The DNA of the CDR3 is TGCAGCGTTGGTACACAGGGCACGAACACTGAAGCTTTCTTT. Translation gives CSVGTQGTNTEAFF.

DNA of the CDR3: TGCGCCAGCAGCTGGGAAGAGAAAACCAGCTCTGGGGCCAACGTCCTGACTTTC. Translated: CASSWEEKTSSGANVLTF. V and J are TRBV5-1 and TRBJ2-6; D ambiguous. There are 18 residues in the CDR3. V lost 3 bases to trimming and J lost 0 bases, with 16 bases between them. Germline V gene lookup returns CDR1 SGHRS and CDR2 YFSETQ.

There are a few counts of this clonotype. The chain recombines TRBV6-5 with TRBJ2-1, with D perhaps TRBD2 (5 bases). This CDR3 spans 13 amino acids. CDR1 and CDR2 from the germline V gene are MNHEY and SVGAGI. V lost 2 bases to trimming and J lost 5 bases, with 7 bases between them. CDR3 in DNA: TGTGCCAGCAGTTACGAGGGTCACAATGAGCAGTTCTTC. It codes for CASSYEGHNEQFF.

The chain uses TRBV29-1 and TRBJ1-2; 9 bases agree with TRBD1. Germline values: CDR1 SQVTM, CDR2 ANQGSEA. The CDR3 runs to 15 residues. Trimming took 0 bases from V and 7 from J; bases not matched to a gene: 9. The CDR3 loop reads CSVEDPGTGLIGYTF. The CDR3 nucleotides are TGCAGCGTTGAAGATCCCGGGACAGGGTTGATTGGCTACACCTTC.

This sequence joins TRBV12-3 or TRBV12-4 and TRBJ1-2; TRBD1 aligns across 8 bases. Trimming removed 6 bases from V and 3 bases from J; junction bases left unmatched: 3. This CDR3 has 13 amino acids. CDR3: CASRRQGYYGYTF. In DNA, the CDR3 is TGTGCCAGCAGACGACAGGGGTACTATGGCTACACCTTC.

This chain links TRBV28 with TRBJ1-1; D possibly corresponds to TRBD1 (5 bases). The germline V gene has CDR1 MDHEN and CDR2 SYDVKM. Trimming cost V 2 bases and J 3 bases, with 19 bases left between them. This CDR3 region has 17 residues. The CDR3 DNA follows: TGTGCCAGCAGTTTAATAGGGGTCCGGGACGGTTACACTGAAGCTTTCTTT. Protein: CASSLIGVRDGYTEAFF.

The rearrangement joins TRBV14 to TRBJ2-5, with D tentatively TRBD2 (6 bases). The CDR3 is 15 amino acids. The V gene lost 1 base and the J gene lost 4 bases, with 13 bases spanning the gap. Germline CDR1 and CDR2: SGHDN and FVKESK. The CDR3 loop reads CASSQAPGTLETQYF. The DNA for the CDR3 is TGTGCCAGCAGCCAAGCCCCCGGGACTTTAGAGACCCAGTACTTC.

J is TRBJ2-7 and V is TRBV20-1, with 9 bases fitting TRBD1. The V and J ends lost 5 bases and 1 base, in that order; junction bases with no gene match: 6. Germline V CDR1 and CDR2: DFQATT, SNEGSKA (reference sequence). There are 14 residues in the CDR3. The CDR3 here is CSAYDRGRSYEQYF. As DNA, the CDR3 is TGCAGTGCTTACGACAGGGGGAGGTCCTACGAGCAGTACTTC.

The chain is built from TRBV15 and TRBJ2-5; TRBD2 matches 7 bases. The J call may be faulty, since TRBJ2-7 better matches the DNA end. Germline V gives CDR1 LNHNV, CDR2 YYDKDF (reference sequence). The CDR3 has 13 residues. The CDR3 is CATSRVGGHEQYF. CDR3 in DNA: TGTGCCACCAGCAGAGTGGGAGGGCACGAGCAGTACTTC.

The chain combines TRBV5-1 with TRBJ2-2, with 11 bases that match TRBD2. Germline trimming cut 3 bases from V and 3 bases from J; bases unmatched to any gene: 10. CDR1 is SGHRS and CDR2 is YFSETQ in the germline V gene. The CDR3 extends over 18 amino acids. The CDR3 nucleotides read TGCGCCAGCAGCTCCAAGGCTAGCGGGGGGATATACACCGGGGAGCTGTTTTTT. Encoded protein: CASSSKASGGIYTGELFF.

Comments on this clonotype: One end of the junction is discordant with germline, which a read error may explain. The chain uses TRBV7-9 and TRBJ2-4; no reliable D call. The closer fit of TRBJ2-5 to the DNA end suggests the J call may be wrong. The CDR3 is made up of 14 amino acids. Per germline, CDR1 SEHNR and CDR2 FQNEAQ (reference sequence). The chain's CDR3 is CASSSRLVQGTQYF. The CDR3 nucleotides read TGTGCCAGCAGCTCTAGACTTGTCCAAGGGACCCAGTACTTC.

DNA for the CDR3: TGTGCTAGTGGACGTGGGGGGGAGTCGTACAATGAGCAGTTCTTC. Translated, it gives CASGRGGESYNEQFF. The chain links TRBV12-5 to TRBJ2-1; 7 positions match TRBD2. Germline V gives CDR1 LGHNT, CDR2 FRNRAP. This CDR3 is 15 amino acids long. Losses at the gene ends were 6 bases for V and 4 bases for J; bases not matched to a gene: 9.

The chain links TRBV10-3 to TRBJ2-5; D is possibly TRBD2 (5 bases). The CDR3 is made up of 11 amino acids. The germline gives CDR1 ENHRY, CDR2 SYGVKD. V dropped 2 bases and J dropped 11 bases, with 9 bases sitting between them. The DNA of the CDR3 is TGTGCCATCAGTGAGAGGTGGGAGCAGTACTTC. This sequence encodes CAISERWEQYF.

This clonotype was picked up one time. V and J are TRBV12-3 or TRBV12-4 and TRBJ2-5; D not resolved. The J call may be in error: the DNA end matches TRBJ2-1 better. The CDR3 extends over 14 amino acids. This chain's CDR3 is CASSLRQPQETQFF. CDR3 sequence (DNA): TGTGCCAGCAGTTTACGCCAGCCCCAAGAGACCCAGTTCTTC.

CDR3 in amino acids: CSARIPGLYQETQYF. The CDR3 DNA follows: TGCAGTGCTAGAATTCCGGGCCTGTACCAAGAGACCCAGTACTTC. This chain connects TRBV20-1 to TRBJ2-5; D unresolved. CDR1 is DFQATT, CDR2 SNEGSKA, per germline (reference sequence). The V gene lost 2 bases and the J gene lost 0 bases, with 13 bases spanning the gap. The CDR3 spans 15 residues.

This clonotype was found a few times. This rearrangement joins TRBV4-2 to TRBJ1-2; D gene ambiguous. The CDR3 consists of 13 residues. Germline V CDR1 and CDR2: LGHNA, YNFKEQ. Trimming shortened V by 3 bases and J by 4 bases, and 9 bases separated the two germline ends. CDR3 sequence: CASSQRDIYGYTF. The CDR3 bases are TGTGCCAGCAGCCAGAGAGACATCTATGGCTACACCTTC.

The chain uses TRBV4-3 and TRBJ2-7; D is unclear. From germline, CDR1 is LGHNA and CDR2 YSLEER. V lost 0 bases to trimming and J lost 4 bases, with 13 bases between them. This CDR3 comprises 15 residues. CDR3 residues: CASSQDFGWWYEQYF. For the CDR3, the DNA is TGCGCCAGCAGCCAAGACTTCGGGTGGTGGTACGAGCAGTACTTC.

The chain carries TRBV6-6 and TRBJ1-4; 7 nucleotides line up with TRBD1. The germline V gene has CDR1 MNHNY and CDR2 SVGAGI (reference sequence). Trimming removed 5 bases from V and 8 bases from J; junction bases left unmatched: 8. The CDR3 runs to 14 residues. The CDR3 spells CASSTQGIGEKLFF. The DNA of the CDR3 is TGTGCCAGCAGTACACAGGGGATCGGCGAAAAACTGTTTTTT.

The rearrangement links TRBV14 to TRBJ2-7; the D gene is possibly TRBD1 (6 bases). The germline V and J ends were trimmed by 1 base and 0 bases, with 10 bases remaining between them. The CDR3 extends over 15 amino acids. Germline-derived CDR1 and CDR2 are SGHDN and FVKESK. CDR3 protein: CASSQGQDSSYEQYF. In DNA form, the CDR3 reads TGTGCCAGCAGCCAAGGACAGGACAGCTCCTACGAGCAGTACTTC. Full variable domain (remainder filled in from reference TRBV14 and TRBJ2-7): EAGVTQFPSHSVIEKGQTVTLRCDPISGHDNLYWYRRVMGKEIKFLLHFVKESKQDESGMPNNRFLAERTGGTYSTLKVQPAELEDSGVYFCASSQGQDSSYEQYFGPGTRLTVT.

The chain uses TRBV5-6 and TRBJ2-4; D may be TRBD1 or TRBD2 (5 bases each). The germline V gene encodes CDR1 SGHDT and CDR2 YYEEEE. There are 15 residues in the CDR3. Trimming removed 2 bases from V and 9 bases from J, with 18 bases in between. In nucleotides, the CDR3 is TGTGCCAGCAGCTTTTCACTGACGGGGCAGGCCATTCAGTACTTC. It is translated as CASSFSLTGQAIQYF.